Below are 4 T cell receptor beta chains sequenced from a single sample in a study of CD8 T cells in ankylosing spondylitis (dated 2017 in TCRdb). Receptors were amplified or captured by 5' RACE. Reads for this sample came from an Illumina HiSeq 2500. TCRdb passed the public sequencing reads through fastp at Q25 and MiXCR, retaining productive beta sequences. Every entry covers one CDR3 protein and lists the most common genes and DNA from its rows. The sample records about 240,000 distinct CDR3 sequences, 7.5% to 9% of which are singletons. Together, the top ten hold approximately 6.2% of the sample. Material: blood, either unsorted or a sorted T cell fraction (not recorded which). The receptors derive from a male donor with ankylosing spondylitis or in good health (not recorded which).

This clonotype was detected many times. The chain recombines TRBV12-3 or TRBV12-4 with TRBJ2-2; 7 bases fit TRBD1. The CDR3 consists of 17 residues. The V and J ends lost 5 bases and 13 bases, in that order; junction bases with no gene match: 22. The CDR3 nucleotides are TGTGCCAGCAGTACCGTACCGGGACAGATCCACCGGGGTTGGCTGTTTTTT. This translates into CASSTVPGQIHRGWLFF.

This clonotype was counted between two and nine times. CDR3 DNA: TGTGCCAGCAGCTTGAGGGACAGGGTGACCTACGAGCAGTACTTC. This codes for CASSLRDRVTYEQYF. The chain links TRBV5-5 to TRBJ2-7, with 9 bases lining up with TRBD1. The CDR3 is made up of 15 amino acids. Germline-derived CDR1 and CDR2 are SGHKS and YYEKEE (reference sequence). The J segment lost 2 bases and the V segment lost 1 base, leaving 4 bases of the junction unmatched. Full variable domain (rest looked up from reference TRBV5-5 and TRBJ2-7): DAGVTQSPTHLIKTRGQQVTLRCSPISGHKSVSWYQQVLGQGPQFIFQYYEKEERGRGNFPDRFSARQFPNYSSELNVNALLLGDSALYLCASSLRDRVTYEQYFGPGTRLTVT.

This clonotype was observed at least ten times. The chain employs TRBV4-3 and TRBJ2-7; 12 bases are a match to TRBD2. The CDR3 extends over 18 amino acids. The J segment lost 0 bases and the V segment lost 5 bases, leaving 11 bases of the junction unmatched. Germline V lookup: CDR1 LGHNA, CDR2 YSLEER. The CDR3: CASSNHGGLAGTSYEQYF. The CDR3 DNA reads TGCGCCAGCAGCAATCATGGGGGACTAGCGGGTACCTCCTACGAGCAGTACTTC.

This clonotype appeared many times. V and J are TRBV20-1 and TRBJ2-7, with D possibly being TRBD1 or TRBD2 (5 bases each). The V and J ends lost 6 bases and 7 bases respectively, with 19 bases between them. The CDR3 has 13 amino acids. CDR1 DFQATT and CDR2 SNEGSKA come from the germline V gene (reference sequence). This chain's CDR3 is CSASRGPLREQYF. For the CDR3, the DNA is TGCAGTGCCTCGAGGGGCCCATTACGGGAGCAGTACTTC.